The 11 T cell receptor beta chains below all came from one sample that was sequenced in a study of T cell responses to AZD1222 COVID-19 vaccine. TCRdb keeps only in-frame clones here, not all; method: immunoSEQ multiplex PCR. The table has under 90,000 clones, roughly 85% seen once. The material sequenced was peripheral blood, taken 28 days after the second AZD1222 dose. The receptor set was obtained from an adult who received the AZD1222 COVID-19 vaccine.

The chain recombines TRBV4-2 with TRBJ2-2; possible D gene TRBD2, 7 bases. Germline values: CDR1 LGHNA, CDR2 YNFKEQ. The CDR3 length is 17 residues. V lost 4 bases, J lost 1 base, and 16 bases lay in between. The CDR3 bases are TGTGCCAGCAGCCTCGAGGGGGGGGCGAGGAACACCGGGGAGCTGTTTTTT. Translating gives CASSLEGGARNTGELFF.

The V call is TRBV4-3, the J call TRBJ1-4; no definite D call. This CDR3 is 14 amino acids long. Deletions cut 0 bases from V and 3 bases from J, with 5 bases between. Germline V CDR1 and CDR2: LGHNA, YSLEER. Written as DNA, the CDR3 is TGCGCCAGCAGCCAAGATCTTGCTAATGAAAAACTGTTTTTT. This translates into CASSQDLANEKLFF.

The rearrangement uses TRBV7-9 and TRBJ2-2; 12 bases line up with TRBD2. J was trimmed by 5 bases and V by 5 bases; bases with no gene match: 6. The germline V gene has CDR1 SEHNR and CDR2 FQNEAQ (reference sequence). The CDR3 contains 16 residues. The CDR3 sequence: CASSLRTSGTTGELFF. The CDR3 region has the DNA TGTGCCAGCAGCCTTCGGACTAGCGGGACAACCGGGGAGCTGTTTTTT.

This clone occurred once. CDR3 nucleotides: TGTGCCAGCAGCTTGGGAGGGGTCGAGCAGTACTTC. Translating it yields CASSLGGVEQYF. The chain joins TRBV5-4 to TRBJ2-7; possibly TRBD1 or TRBD2 for D (5 bases each). Germline V gives CDR1 SGHNT, CDR2 YYREEE (reference sequence). V gave up 0 bases and J gave up 6 bases, with 7 bases separating them. The CDR3 consists of 12 residues.

The table lists this clone with a count of one. The CDR3 is CASRTSGTSYNEQFF. As DNA, the CDR3 is TGTGCCAGCAGGACTAGCGGGACCTCCTACAATGAGCAGTTCTTC. The chain has TRBV7-3 and TRBJ2-1; TRBD2 aligns across 11 bases. The CDR3 consists of 15 residues. V lost 6 bases to trimming and J lost 0 bases; unmatched junction nucleotides: 1. Germline V gene data show CDR1 as SGHTA and CDR2 as FQGTGA.

This clone occurred once. The chain recombines TRBV28 with TRBJ2-7; D may correspond to TRBD1 or TRBD2 (6 bases each). Germline CDR1 MDHEN, CDR2 SYDVKM. The V end lost 7 bases, the J end lost 3 bases, and 19 bases lay between the germline ends. The CDR3 has 15 amino acids. CDR3: CASTVDWGASYEQYF. The CDR3 nucleotides are TGTGCCAGCACCGTCGATTGGGGGGCGAGCTACGAGCAGTACTTC.

The chain has TRBV14 and TRBJ2-1; a weak D match, TRBD2 (6 bases). V dropped 1 base and J dropped 2 bases, with 9 bases sitting between them. The V gene's germline CDR1 is SGHDN and CDR2 FVKESK. The CDR3 covers 15 residues. CDR3 sequence (DNA): TGTGCCAGCAGCCAAGTAGCGGACGCCTACAATGAGCAGTTCTTC. Its translation is CASSQVADAYNEQFF.

The CDR3, as DNA: TGTGCCAGCAGTCCTGCTCGAGGGGCCAACGTCCTGACTTTC. It is translated as CASSPARGANVLTF. This rearrangement joins TRBV28 to TRBJ2-6; D is unclear. Germline V CDR1 and CDR2: MDHEN, SYDVKM. With 5 bases removed from V and 4 bases from J, the gap between germline ends came to 9 bases. The CDR3 sequence is 14 residues long.

J is TRBJ2-1 and V is TRBV7-3; D gene unclear. The CDR3 is 11 residues long. The germline gives CDR1 SGHTA, CDR2 FQGTGA. The V end lost 2 bases, the J end lost 9 bases, and 5 bases lay between the germline ends. The CDR3 sequence: CASSLGGEQFF. CDR3 DNA: TGTGCCAGCAGCTTAGGTGGTGAGCAGTTCTTC.

V gene TRBV14 combines with J gene TRBJ2-6; D possibly uses TRBD1 or TRBD2 (5 bases each). CDR1 and CDR2 (germline): SGHDN, FVKESK. Between the trimmed V and J ends, which lost 0 bases and 4 bases, there was a span of 10 bases. The CDR3 contains 16 residues. CDR3: CASSQDIGAGANVLTF. CDR3 bases: TGTGCCAGCAGCCAAGATATCGGGGCGGGGGCCAACGTCCTGACTTTC.

The V call is TRBV5-8, the J call TRBJ1-5; D perhaps matches TRBD1 (6 bases). Trimming took off 3 bases at V and 4 bases at J, with 8 bases between the two ends. This CDR3 has 13 amino acids. The germline gives CDR1 SGHTS, CDR2 YDEGEE. As DNA, the CDR3 is TGTGCCAGCAGCTCCGACAGGAATCAGCCCCAGCATTTT. It encodes CASSSDRNQPQHF.